The T cell receptor (beta chain) described here comes from a study of blood T cell repertoires in COVID-19. Study-wide background: T cells, B-cell-depleted T cells, or PBMCs provided the cDNA or gDNA that served as material.

Seattle-derived patients entered the study during active infection and were followed longitudinally. The ends were cut back, 1 base at V and 2 bases at J, with 18 bases in the middle. The length of the CDR3 is 19 residues. The germline V gene encodes CDR1 MNHNS and CDR2 SASEGT. Authors' data handling: Using reference gene primer amplification, nucleated cell counts were estimated. Assay: immunoSEQ multiplex PCR; the TCRdb copy retains only in-frame clones and omits some. The V and J calls and clone size were taken over from that table, and D and trimming were inferred from the DNA. The sample includes a few hundred thousand clones, more than 75% of them seen just once. This clone was seen just once.

The chain carries TRBV6-1 and TRBJ2-6; D perhaps matches TRBD1 (6 bases). Sequencing was performed on peripheral blood. The clonotype originates from a woman aged 25-40 years with COVID-19, enrolled during active disease. The CDR3 bases are TGTGCCAGCAGTGAAGTAGGGGCAGGGAAGGGGGCTGGGGCCAACGTCCTGACTTTC. It translates to CASSEVGAGKGAGANVLTF.